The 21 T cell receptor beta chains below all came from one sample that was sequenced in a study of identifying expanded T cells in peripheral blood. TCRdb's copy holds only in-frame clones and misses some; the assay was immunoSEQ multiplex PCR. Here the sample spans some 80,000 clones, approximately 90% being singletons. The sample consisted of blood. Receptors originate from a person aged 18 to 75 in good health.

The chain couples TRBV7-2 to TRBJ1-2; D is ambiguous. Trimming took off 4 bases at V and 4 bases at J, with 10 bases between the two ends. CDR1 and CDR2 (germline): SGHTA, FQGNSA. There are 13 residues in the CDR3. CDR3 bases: TGTGCCAGCAGCTCCCAACTCATCTATGGCTACACCTTC. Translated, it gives CASSSQLIYGYTF.

CDR3 sequence: CASSLGGLETQYF. The DNA for the CDR3 is TGCGCCAGCAGCTTGGGAGGGCTTGAGACCCAGTACTTC. V is TRBV5-1 and J is TRBJ2-5, with a weak D call TRBD2 (5 bases). The CDR3 consists of 13 residues. The germline V gene has CDR1 SGHRS and CDR2 YFSETQ. V shed 0 bases and J shed 5 bases, with 8 bases lying between them. Using reference TRBV5-1 and TRBJ2-5 for the parts outside the CDR3, the full variable domain is KAGVTQTPRYLIKTRGQQVTLSCSPISGHRSVSWYQQTPGQGLQFLFEYFSETQRNKGNFPGRFSGRQFSNSRSEMNVSTLELGDSALYLCASSLGGLETQYFGPGTRLLVL.

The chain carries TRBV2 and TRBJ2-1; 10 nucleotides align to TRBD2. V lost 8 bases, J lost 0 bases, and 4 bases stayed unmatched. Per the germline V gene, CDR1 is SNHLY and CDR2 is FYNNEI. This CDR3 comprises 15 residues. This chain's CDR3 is CASASGGRSYNEQFF. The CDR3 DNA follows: TGTGCCAGCGCTAGCGGGGGCCGCTCCTACAATGAGCAGTTCTTC.

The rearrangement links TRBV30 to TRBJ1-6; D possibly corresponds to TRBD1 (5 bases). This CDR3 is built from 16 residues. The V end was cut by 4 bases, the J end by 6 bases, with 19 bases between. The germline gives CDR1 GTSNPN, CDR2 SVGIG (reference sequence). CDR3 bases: TGTGCCTGGACGGTGGGAATCAATGGGGGTAATTCACCCCTCCACTTT. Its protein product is CAWTVGINGGNSPLHF.

Here the CDR3 DNA reads TGTGCCAGCAGCTTCGGCCAGGGGATTGGCTACACCTTC. Translating gives CASSFGQGIGYTF. V usage is TRBV13 and J usage is TRBJ1-2; a weak D match, TRBD1 (6 bases). The CDR3 has 13 amino acids. With 3 bases removed from V and 7 bases from J, the gap between germline ends came to 12 bases. CDR1 is PRHDT and CDR2 is FYEKMQ in the germline V gene (reference sequence).

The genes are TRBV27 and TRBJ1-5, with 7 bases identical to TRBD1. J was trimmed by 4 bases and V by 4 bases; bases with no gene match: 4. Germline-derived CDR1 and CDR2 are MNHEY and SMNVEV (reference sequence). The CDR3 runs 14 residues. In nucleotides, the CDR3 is TGTGCCAGCAGTTGGACAGGAACTAATCAGCCCCAGCATTTT. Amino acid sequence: CASSWTGTNQPQHF.

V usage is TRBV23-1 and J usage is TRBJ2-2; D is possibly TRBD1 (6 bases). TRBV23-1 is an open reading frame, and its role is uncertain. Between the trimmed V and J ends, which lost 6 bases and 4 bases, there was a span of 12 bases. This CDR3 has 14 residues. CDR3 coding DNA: TGCGCCAGCAGCCCCACAGGGACCACCGGGGAGCTGTTTTTT. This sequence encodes CASSPTGTTGELFF.

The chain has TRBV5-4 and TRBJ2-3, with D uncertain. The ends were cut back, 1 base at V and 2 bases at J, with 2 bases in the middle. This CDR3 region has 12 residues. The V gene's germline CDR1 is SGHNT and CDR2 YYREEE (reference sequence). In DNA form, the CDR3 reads TGTGCCAGCAGCTTGATCACAGATACGCAGTATTTT. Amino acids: CASSLITDTQYF.

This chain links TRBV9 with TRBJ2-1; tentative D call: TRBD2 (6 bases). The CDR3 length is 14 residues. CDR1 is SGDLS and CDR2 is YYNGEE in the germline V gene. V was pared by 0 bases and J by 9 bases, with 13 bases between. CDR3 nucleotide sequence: TGTGCCAGCAGCGTAGATGGAGGGCTGAGTGAGCAGTTCTTC. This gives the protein CASSVDGGLSEQFF. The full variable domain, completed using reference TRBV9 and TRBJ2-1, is DSGVTQTPKHLITATGQRVTLRCSPRSGDLSVYWYQQSLDQGLQFLIQYYNGEERAKGNILERFSAQQFPDLHSELNLSSLELGDSALYFCASSVDGGLSEQFFGPGTRLTVL.

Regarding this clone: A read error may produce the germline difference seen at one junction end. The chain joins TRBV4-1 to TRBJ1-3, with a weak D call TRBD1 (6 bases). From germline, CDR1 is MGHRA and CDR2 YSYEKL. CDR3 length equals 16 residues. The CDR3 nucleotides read TGCGCCAGCAGTCAAGTTCCGGGGGCTTCGGGAAACACCATATATTTT. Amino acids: CASSQVPGASGNTIYF.

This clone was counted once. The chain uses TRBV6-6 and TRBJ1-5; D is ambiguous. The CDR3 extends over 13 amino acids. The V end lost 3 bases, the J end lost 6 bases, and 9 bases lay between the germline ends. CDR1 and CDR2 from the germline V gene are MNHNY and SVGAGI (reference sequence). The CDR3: CASSYQSGQPQHF. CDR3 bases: TGTGCCAGCAGTTATCAATCAGGTCAGCCCCAGCATTTT.

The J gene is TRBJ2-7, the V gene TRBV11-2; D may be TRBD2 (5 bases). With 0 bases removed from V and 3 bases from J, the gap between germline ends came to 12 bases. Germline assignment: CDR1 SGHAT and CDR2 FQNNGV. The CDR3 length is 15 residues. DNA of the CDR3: TGTGCCAGCAGCTTAGAGGCAGGAGACTACTACGAGCAGTACTTC. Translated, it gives CASSLEAGDYYEQYF. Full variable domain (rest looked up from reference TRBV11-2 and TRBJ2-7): EAGVAQSPRYKIIEKRQSVAFWCNPISGHATLYWYQQILGQGPKLLIQFQNNGVVDDSQLPKDRFSAERLKGVDSTLKIQPAKLEDSAVYLCASSLEAGDYYEQYFGPGTRLTVT.

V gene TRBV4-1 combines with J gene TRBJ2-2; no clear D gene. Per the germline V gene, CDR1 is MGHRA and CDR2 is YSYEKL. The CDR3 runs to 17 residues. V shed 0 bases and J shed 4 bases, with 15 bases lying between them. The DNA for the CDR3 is TGCGCCAGCAGCCAAGATTTAGGTTCAGTTTCCACCGGGGAGCTGTTTTTT. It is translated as CASSQDLGSVSTGELFF.

The CDR3 reads CASSLEGAGAYEQYF. CDR3 in DNA: TGTGCCAGCAGCTTAGAGGGCGCAGGGGCCTACGAGCAGTACTTC. The chain uses TRBV7-9 and TRBJ2-7; possible D gene TRBD1, 6 bases. Germline CDR1 reads SEHNR; CDR2 reads FQNEAQ (reference sequence). This CDR3 is 15 amino acids long. V was pared by 1 base and J by 2 bases, with 12 bases between.

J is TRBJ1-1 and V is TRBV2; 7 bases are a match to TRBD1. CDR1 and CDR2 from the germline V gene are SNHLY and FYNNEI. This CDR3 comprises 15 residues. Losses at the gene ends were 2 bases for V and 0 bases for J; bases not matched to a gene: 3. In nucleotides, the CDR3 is TGTGCCAGCAGTGAAAGGGGGCTGATGAACACTGAAGCTTTCTTT. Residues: CASSERGLMNTEAFF.

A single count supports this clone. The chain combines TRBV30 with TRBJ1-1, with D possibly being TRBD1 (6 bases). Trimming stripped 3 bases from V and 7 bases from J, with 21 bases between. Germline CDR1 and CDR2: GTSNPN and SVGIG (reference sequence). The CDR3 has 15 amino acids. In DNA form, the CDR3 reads TGTGCCTGGAGCTCACCTCACAGGGACGTGGTTGAAGCTTTCTTT. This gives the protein CAWSSPHRDVVEAFF.

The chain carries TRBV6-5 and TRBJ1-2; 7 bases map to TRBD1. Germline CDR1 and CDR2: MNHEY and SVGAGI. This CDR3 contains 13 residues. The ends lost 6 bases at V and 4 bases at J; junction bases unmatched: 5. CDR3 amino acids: CASSRDRPYGYTF. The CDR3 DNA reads TGTGCCAGCAGCCGGGACAGACCCTATGGCTACACCTTC.

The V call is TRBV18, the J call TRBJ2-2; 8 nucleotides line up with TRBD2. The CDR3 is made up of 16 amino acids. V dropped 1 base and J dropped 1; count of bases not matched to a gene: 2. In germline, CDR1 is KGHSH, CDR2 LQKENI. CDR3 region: CASSPQSGGNTGELFF. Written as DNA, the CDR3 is TGTGCCAGCTCACCACAGAGCGGGGGGAACACCGGGGAGCTGTTTTTT.

CDR3 amino acids: CASSQGLALNYGYTF. The CDR3 DNA is TGCGCCAGCAGCCAAGGTCTGGCACTGAACTATGGCTACACCTTC. The chain links TRBV4-3 to TRBJ1-2; D is undetermined. The CDR3 extends over 15 amino acids. Germline V CDR1 and CDR2: LGHNA, YSLEER. V lost 1 base and J lost 2, with 11 bases in between.

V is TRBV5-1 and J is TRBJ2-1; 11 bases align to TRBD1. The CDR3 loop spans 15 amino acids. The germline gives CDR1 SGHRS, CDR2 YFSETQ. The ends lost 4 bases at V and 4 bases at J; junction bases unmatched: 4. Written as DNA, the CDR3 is TGCGCCAGCAGCGACCGGGACAGGGGGTACAATGAGCAGTTCTTC. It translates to CASSDRDRGYNEQFF. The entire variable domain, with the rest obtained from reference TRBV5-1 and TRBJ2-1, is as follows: KAGVTQTPRYLIKTRGQQVTLSCSPISGHRSVSWYQQTPGQGLQFLFEYFSETQRNKGNFPGRFSGRQFSNSRSEMNVSTLELGDSALYLCASSDRDRGYNEQFFGPGTRLTVL.

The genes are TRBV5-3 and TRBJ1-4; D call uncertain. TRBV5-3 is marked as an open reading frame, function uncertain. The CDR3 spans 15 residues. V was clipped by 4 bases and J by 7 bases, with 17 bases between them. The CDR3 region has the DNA TGTGCCAGAAGCCTTGACCCTGGACTGTCTGAAAAACTGTTTTTT. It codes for CARSLDPGLSEKLFF.